This TCR beta chain originates from a study of shared clonotypes between healthy human individuals. Study-wide results and limits: Researchers found naive subsets generally carried larger estimated richness than memory subsets.

Replicate PCRs run on sorted subsets employed around 200 ng DNA, 25,000 to 35,000 T cell genomes. Libraries were prepared by immunoSEQ multiplex PCR; TCRdb keeps only in-frame clonotypes and omits some of them. The table shows some 2,000,000 clones, with approximately 96% occurring only once. Germline V gene sequence: CDR1 LNHDA, CDR2 SQIVND (reference sequence). V lost 3 bases to trimming and J lost 0 bases, with 20 bases between them. This CDR3 is built from 18 residues. Concerning this clone itself: What it binds is unknown.

V and J are TRBV19 and TRBJ1-1; D gene uncertain. Sequenced sample: naive CD4+ T cells sorted from blood. This sample's subset: CD45RA+ positively selected. The source is a man between 18 and 35 years old in good health. This CDR3 is CASSITVASSFMNTEAFF. CDR3 coding DNA: TGTGCCAGTAGTATTACCGTCGCGTCAAGTTTCATGAACACTGAAGCTTTCTTT.